Detailed here is one T cell receptor beta chain. This sample was taken from a study of blood T cell repertoires in COVID-19. At the level of the study: Whether acute or convalescent, the COVID-19 samples came from the United States, Italy and Spain.

Everyone who took part was roughly 18 to 89 years old, and they came from about two dozen US areas. Membership in each cohort depended on participant-reported clinical history. Looked up from germline, CDR1 is MNHNS and CDR2 is SASEGT. The CDR3 length is 16 residues. V lost 4 bases and J 0 bases, leaving 15 bases between the germline ends. Per the authors' pipeline: Estimated nucleated cell counts came from reference gene primer amplification. Sequencing used immunoSEQ multiplex PCR; TCRdb keeps in-frame clones, though not all of them. The V and J calls and clone size are taken from that table; D and trimming were inferred from the DNA. The table lists nearly 250,000 clones, approximately 85% of them singletons.

The sequence derives from a woman in her fifties or sixties with acute COVID-19. Sequenced: PBMCs or T cells enriched from blood (not recorded which). The rearrangement joins TRBV6-1 to TRBJ1-1; a possible D gene is TRBD1 (6 bases). CDR3 nucleotides: TGTGCCAGCAGTGGAGGACAGATTCATATGAACACTGAAGCTTTCTTT. Translated, it gives CASSGGQIHMNTEAFF.